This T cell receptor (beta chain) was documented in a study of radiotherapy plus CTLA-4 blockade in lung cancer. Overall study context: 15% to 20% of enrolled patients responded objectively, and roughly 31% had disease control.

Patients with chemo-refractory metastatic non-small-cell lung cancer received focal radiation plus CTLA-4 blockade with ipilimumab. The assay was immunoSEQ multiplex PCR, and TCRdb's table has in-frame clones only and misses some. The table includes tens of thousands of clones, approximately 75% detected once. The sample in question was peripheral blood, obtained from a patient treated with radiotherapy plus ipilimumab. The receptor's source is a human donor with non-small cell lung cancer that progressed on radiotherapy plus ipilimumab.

The CDR3 DNA sequence: TGTGCCAGCCAGGGACAGGTGGAGCAGTACTTC. It translates to CASQGQVEQYF. This chain uses TRBV2 with TRBJ2-5; 8 bases fit TRBD1. With 8 bases clipped from V and 11 bases from J, the junction kept 7 bases outside the gene matches. CDR1 is SNHLY and CDR2 is FYNNEI in the germline V gene. There are 11 residues in the CDR3. The variable domain in full, completed from reference TRBV2 and TRBJ2-5, reads EPEVTQTPSHQVTQMGQEVILRCVPISNHLYFYWYRQILGQKVEFLVSFYNNEISEKSEIFDDQFSVERPDGSNFTLKIRSTKLEDSAMYFCASQGQVEQYFGPGTRLLVL.